Each of the 23 T cell receptor beta chains below was sequenced from the same sample in a study of neurological immune-mediated disorders. TCRdb processed the 5' RACE reads anew with MiXCR; each CDR3 protein has one entry. The profile shows around 29,000 distinct CDR3 sequences, less than 6% of them singletons. Source material: CD4+ T cells from blood. The receptors originated from a woman between 45 and 60 years old in good health.

This clonotype was detected many times. This chain links TRBV12-3 or TRBV12-4 with TRBJ1-5; no clear D gene. This CDR3 comprises 13 residues. V dropped 1 base and J dropped 6 bases, with 7 bases sitting between them. The CDR3 sequence: CASSLDGFQPQHF. For the CDR3, the DNA is TGTGCCAGCAGTTTAGACGGGTTTCAGCCCCAGCATTTT.

This clonotype was detected ten times or more. The rearrangement links TRBV7-8 to TRBJ1-1, with D uncertain. The CDR3 is made up of 15 amino acids. The V end lost 0 bases, the J end lost 4 bases, and 12 bases lay between the germline ends. Germline V gives CDR1 SGHVS, CDR2 FQNEAQ. DNA for the CDR3: TGTGCCAGCAGCTTAGCGAGCGTCACGGGCACTGAAGCTTTCTTT. It encodes CASSLASVTGTEAFF.

This clonotype has ten or more counts. V usage is TRBV6-5 and J usage is TRBJ2-2, with a weak D call TRBD2 (6 bases). Germline CDR1 is MNHEY and CDR2 is SVGAGI. Trimming left V 5 bases short and J 4 bases short, with 11 bases between. This CDR3 contains 14 residues. The CDR3 DNA is TGTGCCAGCAGTAATAGCGGAGTCACCGGGGAGCTGTTTTTT. This sequence encodes CASSNSGVTGELFF.

The chain couples TRBV7-2 to TRBJ1-4; D unclear. Germline V gene lookup returns CDR1 SGHTA and CDR2 FQGNSA. Trimming took off 1 base at V and 7 bases at J, with 13 bases between the two ends. The CDR3 covers 15 residues. The chain's CDR3 is CASSLDASRVEKLFF. The CDR3 region has the DNA TGTGCCAGCAGCTTAGACGCCTCCCGGGTTGAAAAACTGTTTTTT.

This clonotype appeared many times. The chain employs TRBV7-2 and TRBJ1-5; no reliable D call. Germline lookup yields CDR1 SGHTA and CDR2 FQGNSA. V lost 1 base and J lost 0, with 7 bases in between. CDR3 length equals 15 residues. CDR3 nucleotides: TGTGCCAGCAGCTTAGATCAGAATAGCAATCAGCCCCAGCATTTT. Its protein is CASSLDQNSNQPQHF.

The table lists this clonotype with many counts. This chain links TRBV6-2 or TRBV6-3 with TRBJ2-6; D remains unclear. Germline V CDR1 and CDR2: MNHEY, SVGEGT. V was pared by 4 bases and J by 4 bases, with 14 bases between. The CDR3 totals 16 residues. CDR3 residues: CASSLDGRSGANVLTF. The CDR3 region has the DNA TGTGCCAGCAGTTTAGACGGTCGTTCCGGGGCCAACGTCCTGACTTTC.

This clonotype showed up many times. The V gene is TRBV20-1, the J gene TRBJ2-4; 7 bases fit TRBD1. V trimming: 0 bases; J trimming: 4 bases; junction bases outside the gene matches: 6. Germline-derived CDR1 and CDR2 are DFQATT and SNEGSKA (reference sequence). This CDR3 contains 15 residues. Written as DNA, the CDR3 is TGCAGTGCTAGAGATCAATCAGGGGGTAAAAACATTCAGTACTTC. Encoded protein: CSARDQSGGKNIQYF.

This clonotype was observed many times. The rearrangement links TRBV7-6 to TRBJ1-6; TRBD1 agrees at 7 bases. Germline CDR1 is SGHVS and CDR2 is FNYEAQ. The CDR3 runs 14 residues. Germline trimming cut 5 bases from V and 7 bases from J; bases unmatched to any gene: 5. The CDR3 region has the DNA TGTGCCAGCAGCCTAGGGACAGAGAATTCACCCCTCCACTTT. The encoded protein is CASSLGTENSPLHF.

This clonotype has ten or more counts. The rearrangement uses TRBV7-2 and TRBJ2-1; 9 positions agree with TRBD2. V shed 4 bases, J shed 1 base, and the junction held 5 bases outside the gene matches. Germline V lookup: CDR1 SGHTA, CDR2 FQGNSA. This CDR3 is 16 amino acids long. CDR3: CASSSRRGGSYNEQFF. Here the CDR3 DNA reads TGTGCCAGCAGCTCCCGGCGGGGGGGGTCCTACAATGAGCAGTTCTTC.

This clonotype qualifies as medium-sized. V and J are TRBV7-2 and TRBJ2-5, with a weak D call TRBD2 (7 bases). CDR3 size: 16 residues. Germline V gene data show CDR1 as SGHTA and CDR2 as FQGNSA. The V end was cut by 2 bases, the J end by 7 bases, with 20 bases between. CDR3: CASSLSLAEGTRTQYF. DNA for the CDR3: TGTGCCAGCAGCTTATCCCTAGCGGAGGGGACAAGGACCCAGTACTTC.

This clonotype was detected many times. The V and J genes are TRBV6-1 and TRBJ1-2; D remains ambiguous. Germline V gene sequence: CDR1 MNHNS, CDR2 SASEGT. V was cut by 6 bases and J by 4 bases, with 18 bases left in between. The CDR3 length is 15 residues. CDR3 region: CASSPAGSTIYGYTF. The CDR3, as DNA: TGTGCCAGCAGCCCTGCGGGCTCTACTATCTATGGCTACACCTTC.

This clonotype is medium-sized in the sample. The chain has TRBV5-1 and TRBJ2-7, with no clear D. Per germline, CDR1 SGHRS and CDR2 YFSETQ. The CDR3 is 14 residues long. V was cut by 1 base and J by 5 bases, with 13 bases left in between. The CDR3 coding sequence is TGCGCCAGCAGCTTGCTTCGGTCGTCGGACGAGCAGTACTTC. Protein product: CASSLLRSSDEQYF. The whole variable domain, remainder taken from reference TRBV5-1 and TRBJ2-7, is KAGVTQTPRYLIKTRGQQVTLSCSPISGHRSVSWYQQTPGQGLQFLFEYFSETQRNKGNFPGRFSGRQFSNSRSEMNVSTLELGDSALYLCASSLLRSSDEQYFGPGTRLTVT.

This clonotype was found many times. The chain is built from TRBV28 and TRBJ2-7; D not resolved. CDR1 MDHEN and CDR2 SYDVKM come from the germline V gene. The CDR3 covers 13 residues. V shed 8 bases and J shed 0 bases, with 11 bases lying between them. CDR3 bases: TGTGCCAGCCTTTTGGCCAACTCCTACGAGCAGTACTTC. This encodes CASLLANSYEQYF.

In its sample, this clonotype was seen many times. The chain has TRBV11-2 and TRBJ2-7; 7 bases are shared with TRBD1. The CDR3 is 16 residues long. Germline CDR1 reads SGHAT; CDR2 reads FQNNGV. V shed 8 bases and J 4 bases; nucleotides not matched to a gene: 17. CDR3 in amino acids: CASLGSGEDRSYEQYF. The DNA of the CDR3 is TGTGCCAGCCTCGGTTCAGGAGAGGACAGGTCTTACGAGCAGTACTTC. The variable domain in full, completed from reference TRBV11-2 and TRBJ2-7, reads EAGVAQSPRYKIIEKRQSVAFWCNPISGHATLYWYQQILGQGPKLLIQFQNNGVVDDSQLPKDRFSAERLKGVDSTLKIQPAKLEDSAVYLCASLGSGEDRSYEQYFGPGTRLTVT.

This clonotype has a count of ten or more. The CDR3 DNA reads TGTGCCGCCGGACAGGGGGCGCTAGGCACCGGGGAGCTGTTTTTT. This encodes CAAGQGALGTGELFF. The chain carries TRBV10-3 and TRBJ2-2; 11 bases line up with TRBD1. V lost 11 bases, J lost 4 bases, and 9 bases stayed unmatched. The CDR3 loop spans 15 amino acids. Per germline, CDR1 ENHRY and CDR2 SYGVKD.

This clonotype was recorded many times. V gene TRBV5-1 combines with J gene TRBJ2-6; 9 nucleotides align to TRBD1. V shed 0 bases and J 3 bases; nucleotides not matched to a gene: 4. Germline assignment: CDR1 SGHRS and CDR2 YFSETQ. CDR3 length: 17 amino acids. In DNA, the CDR3 is TGCGCCAGCAGCTTGGTCGACAGGGGGGGTGGGGCCAACGTCCTGACTTTC. This sequence encodes CASSLVDRGGGANVLTF.

This clonotype was detected once. J is TRBJ1-1 and V is TRBV2; no reliable D call. V shed 3 bases and J shed 8 bases, with 13 bases lying between them. CDR1 SNHLY and CDR2 FYNNEI come from the germline V gene. CDR3 length: 13 amino acids. This chain's CDR3 is CASSEDRQGEAFF. CDR3 nucleotides: TGTGCCAGCAGTGAGGACCGACAAGGAGAAGCTTTCTTT.

In this sample, this clonotype turned up many times. For the CDR3, the DNA is TGTGCCAGCAGCTTAGGTGGGGTCGGGTGGGACACTGAAGCTTTCTTT. Amino acid sequence: CASSLGGVGWDTEAFF. This chain links TRBV7-2 with TRBJ1-1, with no clear D. Trimming took off 1 base at V and 3 bases at J, with 15 bases between the two ends. CDR1 and CDR2 (germline): SGHTA, FQGNSA. CDR3 size: 16 residues.

This clonotype was seen at least ten times. CDR3 coding DNA: TGCAGTGCTTACGTCCGAGTCGACGAGCAGTACTTC. It translates to CSAYVRVDEQYF. V is TRBV20-1 and J is TRBJ2-7; D is unresolved. Germline V lookup: CDR1 DFQATT, CDR2 SNEGSKA (reference sequence). Trimming shortened V by 5 bases and J by 5 bases, and 13 bases separated the two germline ends. This CDR3 region has 12 residues.

V and J are TRBV2 and TRBJ2-1; D is unclear. The germline V and J ends were trimmed by 2 bases and 5 bases, with 13 bases remaining between them. The germline V gene encodes CDR1 SNHLY and CDR2 FYNNEI. This CDR3 contains 15 residues. CDR3 sequence (DNA): TGTGCCAGCAGTGAAATGGGCAGGCCGGACAATGAGCAGTTCTTC. It specifies CASSEMGRPDNEQFF.

This clonotype was counted ten times or more. V gene TRBV28 combines with J gene TRBJ2-4; the D gene is possibly TRBD2 (5 bases). Germline V gene lookup returns CDR1 MDHEN and CDR2 SYDVKM. Trimming took 4 bases from V and 1 from J, leaving 11 bases between them. This CDR3 is 15 amino acids long. Written as DNA, the CDR3 is TGTGCCAGCAGTTCCACAGAGGGTGCCAAAAACATTCAGTACTTC. Amino acid sequence: CASSSTEGAKNIQYF.

This clonotype came up many times. The V and J genes are TRBV7-9 and TRBJ2-2, with 8 positions matching TRBD1. The CDR3 is made up of 16 amino acids. CDR1 is SEHNR, CDR2 FQNEAQ, per germline (reference sequence). V trimming: 5 bases; J trimming: 5 bases; junction bases outside the gene matches: 10. The CDR3 region has the DNA TGTGCCAGCAGCCCGGGGACAGGCTCCAATACCGGGGAGCTGTTTTTT. Protein sequence: CASSPGTGSNTGELFF.

In its sample, this clonotype was seen many times. The chain links TRBV9 to TRBJ1-2, with D possibly matching TRBD1 (5 bases). Germline V gene sequence: CDR1 SGDLS, CDR2 YYNGEE. V lost 0 bases, J lost 5 bases, and 14 bases lay in between. The CDR3 is 15 amino acids. The CDR3 spells CASSVDAGNLYGYTF. The CDR3 DNA sequence: TGTGCCAGCAGCGTAGATGCAGGGAACCTTTATGGCTACACCTTC.